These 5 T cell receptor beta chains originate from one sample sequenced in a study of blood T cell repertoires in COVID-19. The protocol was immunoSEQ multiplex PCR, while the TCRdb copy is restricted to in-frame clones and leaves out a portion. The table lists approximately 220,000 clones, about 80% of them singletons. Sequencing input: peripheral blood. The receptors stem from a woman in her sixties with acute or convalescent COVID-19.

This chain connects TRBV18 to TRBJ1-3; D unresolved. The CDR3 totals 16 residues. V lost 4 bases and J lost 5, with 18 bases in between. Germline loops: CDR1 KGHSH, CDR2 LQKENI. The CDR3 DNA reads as TGTGCCAGCTCACAGCCACGCTCAGGCGTGAGAAACACCATATATTTT. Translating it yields CASSQPRSGVRNTIYF.

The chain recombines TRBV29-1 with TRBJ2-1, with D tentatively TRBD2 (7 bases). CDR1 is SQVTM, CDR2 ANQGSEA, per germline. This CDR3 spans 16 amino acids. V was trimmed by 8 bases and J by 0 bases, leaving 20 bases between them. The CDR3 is CSYRMGGHGSYNEQFF. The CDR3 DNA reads TGCAGCTACCGGATGGGGGGGCACGGCTCCTACAATGAGCAGTTCTTC.

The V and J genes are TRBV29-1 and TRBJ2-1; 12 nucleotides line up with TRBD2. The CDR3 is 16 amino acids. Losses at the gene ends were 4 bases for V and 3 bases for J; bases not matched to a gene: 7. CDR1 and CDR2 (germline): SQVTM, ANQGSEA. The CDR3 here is CSVGLAGGLVYNEQFF. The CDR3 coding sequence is TGCAGCGTTGGTCTAGCGGGGGGGCTGGTCTACAATGAGCAGTTCTTC.

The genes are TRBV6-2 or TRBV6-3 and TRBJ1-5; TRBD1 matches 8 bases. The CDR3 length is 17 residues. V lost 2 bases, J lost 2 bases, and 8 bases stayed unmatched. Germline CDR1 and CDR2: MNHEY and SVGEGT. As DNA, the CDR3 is TGTGCCAGCAGTTACCCCGATGACAGGGGTGGCAATCAGCCCCAGCATTTT. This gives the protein CASSYPDDRGGNQPQHF.

Written as DNA, the CDR3 is TGTGCCAGCAGCAGCGACAGGCATGGCTACACCTTC. It translates to CASSSDRHGYTF. The J gene is TRBJ1-2, the V gene TRBV5-4, with a possible D match to TRBD1 (6 bases). Germline V CDR1 and CDR2: SGHNT, YYREEE (reference sequence). The CDR3 sequence is 12 residues long. The V end was cut by 4 bases, the J end by 6 bases, with 10 bases between.